This T cell receptor (beta chain) was recovered during a study of shared clonotypes between healthy human individuals. Study-wide results and caveats: Despite large depth, sorted-subset datasets appeared incompletely sequenced. Memory subsets generally showed smaller estimated richness than naive subsets did.

Generated by immunoSEQ multiplex PCR, the TCRdb table keeps only in-frame clones and is missing some. The table shows millions of clones, with just over 90% occurring only once. As to this clone: Its antigen remains unidentified.

Trimming removed 5 bases from V and 5 bases from J; junction bases left unmatched: 9. The germline V gene encodes CDR1 SGHVS and CDR2 FNYEAQ. CDR3 size: 16 residues. This TCR was recovered from a man younger than 35 in good health. Some clones in this sample may be carry-over from other donors' samples. Material: naive CD4+ T cells from PBMCs. Noted subset: CD45RA+ positively selected. The V and J genes are TRBV7-6 and TRBJ2-5; 12 positions match TRBD2. CDR3 protein: CASSLTSGSYGETQYF. The CDR3 region has the DNA TGTGCCAGCAGCCTGACTAGCGGGAGCTACGGGGAGACCCAGTACTTC.